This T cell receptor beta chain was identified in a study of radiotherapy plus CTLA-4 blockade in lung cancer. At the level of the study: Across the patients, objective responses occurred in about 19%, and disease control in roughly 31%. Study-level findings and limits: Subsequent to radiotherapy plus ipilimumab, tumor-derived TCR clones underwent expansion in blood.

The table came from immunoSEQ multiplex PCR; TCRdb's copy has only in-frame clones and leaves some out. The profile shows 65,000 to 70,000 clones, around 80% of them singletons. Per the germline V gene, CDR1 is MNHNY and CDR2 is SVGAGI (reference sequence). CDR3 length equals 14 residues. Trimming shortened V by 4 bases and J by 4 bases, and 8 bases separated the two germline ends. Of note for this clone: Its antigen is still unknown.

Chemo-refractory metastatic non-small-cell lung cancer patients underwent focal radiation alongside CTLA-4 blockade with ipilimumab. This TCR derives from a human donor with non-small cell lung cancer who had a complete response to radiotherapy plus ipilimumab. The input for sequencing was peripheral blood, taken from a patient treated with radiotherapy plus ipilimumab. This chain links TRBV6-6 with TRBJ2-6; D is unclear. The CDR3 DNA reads TGTGCCAGCAGTTCGGTCAACGGGGCCAACGTCCTGACTTTC. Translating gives CASSSVNGANVLTF.